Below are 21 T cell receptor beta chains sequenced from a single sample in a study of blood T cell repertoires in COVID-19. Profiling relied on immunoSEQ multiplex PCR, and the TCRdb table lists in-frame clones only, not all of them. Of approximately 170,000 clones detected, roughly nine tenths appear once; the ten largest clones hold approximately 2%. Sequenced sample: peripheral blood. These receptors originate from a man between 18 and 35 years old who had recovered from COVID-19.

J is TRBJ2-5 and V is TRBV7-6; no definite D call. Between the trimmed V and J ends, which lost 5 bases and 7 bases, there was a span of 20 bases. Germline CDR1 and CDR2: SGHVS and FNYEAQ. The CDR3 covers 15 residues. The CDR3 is CASSPKGDGLATQYF. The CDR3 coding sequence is TGTGCCAGCAGCCCTAAAGGAGACGGATTAGCGACCCAGTACTTC.

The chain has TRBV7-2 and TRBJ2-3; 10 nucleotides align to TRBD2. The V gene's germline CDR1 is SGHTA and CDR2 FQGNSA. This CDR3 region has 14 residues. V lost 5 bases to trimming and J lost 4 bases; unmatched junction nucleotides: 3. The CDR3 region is CASSPGLAADTQYF. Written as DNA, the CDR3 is TGTGCCAGCAGCCCAGGACTAGCGGCAGATACGCAGTATTTT.

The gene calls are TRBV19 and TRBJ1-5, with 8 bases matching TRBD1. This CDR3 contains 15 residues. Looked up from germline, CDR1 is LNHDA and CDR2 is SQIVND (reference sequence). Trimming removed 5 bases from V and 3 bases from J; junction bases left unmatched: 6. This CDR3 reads CASSVGTGSNQPQHF. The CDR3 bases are TGTGCCAGTAGTGTGGGGACAGGTTCCAATCAGCCCCAGCATTTT. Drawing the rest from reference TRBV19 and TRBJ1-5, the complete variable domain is DGGITQSPKYLFRKEGQNVTLSCEQNLNHDAMYWYRQDPGQGLRLIYYSQIVNDFQKGDIAEGYSVSREKKESFPLTVTSAQKNPTAFYLCASSVGTGSNQPQHFGDGTRLSIL.

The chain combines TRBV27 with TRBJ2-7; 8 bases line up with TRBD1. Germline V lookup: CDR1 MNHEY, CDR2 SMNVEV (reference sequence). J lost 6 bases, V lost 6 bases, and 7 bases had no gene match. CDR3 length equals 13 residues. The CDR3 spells CASRETGGREQYF. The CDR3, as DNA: TGTGCCAGCAGGGAAACAGGGGGGCGCGAGCAGTACTTC.

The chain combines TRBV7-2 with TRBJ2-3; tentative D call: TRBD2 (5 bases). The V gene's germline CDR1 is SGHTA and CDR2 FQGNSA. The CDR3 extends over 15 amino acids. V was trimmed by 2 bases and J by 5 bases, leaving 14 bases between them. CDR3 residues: CASSLNPGSGDTQYF. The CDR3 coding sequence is TGTGCCAGCAGCTTAAACCCGGGATCCGGAGATACGCAGTATTTT.

In nucleotides, the CDR3 is TGTGCCAGCAGCATAGGGGGGAGGGCAGCTGAAAAACTGTTTTTT. Protein: CASSIGGRAAEKLFF. J is TRBJ1-4 and V is TRBV9, with TRBD1 as a possible D gene (6 bases). The CDR3 length is 15 residues. V was trimmed by 4 bases and J by 7 bases, leaving 17 bases between them. Per the germline V gene, CDR1 is SGDLS and CDR2 is YYNGEE.

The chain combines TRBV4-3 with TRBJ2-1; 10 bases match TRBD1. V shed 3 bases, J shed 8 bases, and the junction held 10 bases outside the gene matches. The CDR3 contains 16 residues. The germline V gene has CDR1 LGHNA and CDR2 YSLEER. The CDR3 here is CASSHLPGQGWDEQFF. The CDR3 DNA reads TGCGCCAGCAGCCACCTACCGGGACAGGGGTGGGATGAGCAGTTCTTC.

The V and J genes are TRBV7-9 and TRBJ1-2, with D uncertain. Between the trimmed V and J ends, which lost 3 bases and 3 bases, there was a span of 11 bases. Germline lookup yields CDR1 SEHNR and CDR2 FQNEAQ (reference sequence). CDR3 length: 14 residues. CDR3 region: CASSFFPDYYGYTF. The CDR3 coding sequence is TGTGCCAGCAGCTTTTTTCCGGACTACTATGGCTACACCTTC.

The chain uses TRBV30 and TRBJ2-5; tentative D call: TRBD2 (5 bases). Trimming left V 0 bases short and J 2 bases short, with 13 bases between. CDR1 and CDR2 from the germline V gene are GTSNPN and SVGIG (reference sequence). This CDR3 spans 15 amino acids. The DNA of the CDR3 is TGTGCCTGGAGTGTGAAACTGACTAAACAAGAGACCCAGTACTTC. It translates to CAWSVKLTKQETQYF.

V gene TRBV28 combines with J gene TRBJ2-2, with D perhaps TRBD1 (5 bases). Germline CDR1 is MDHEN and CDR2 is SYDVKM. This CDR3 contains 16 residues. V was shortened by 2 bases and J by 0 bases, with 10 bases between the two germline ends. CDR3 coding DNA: TGTGCCAGCAGTTTACAGGGAACCGCGAACACCGGGGAGCTGTTTTTT. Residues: CASSLQGTANTGELFF.

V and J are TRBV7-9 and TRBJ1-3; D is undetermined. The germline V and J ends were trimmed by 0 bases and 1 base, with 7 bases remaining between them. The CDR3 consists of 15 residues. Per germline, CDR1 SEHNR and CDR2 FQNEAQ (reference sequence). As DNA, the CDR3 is TGTGCCAGCAGCTTAGCGACGGGATCTGGAAACACCATATATTTT. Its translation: CASSLATGSGNTIYF.

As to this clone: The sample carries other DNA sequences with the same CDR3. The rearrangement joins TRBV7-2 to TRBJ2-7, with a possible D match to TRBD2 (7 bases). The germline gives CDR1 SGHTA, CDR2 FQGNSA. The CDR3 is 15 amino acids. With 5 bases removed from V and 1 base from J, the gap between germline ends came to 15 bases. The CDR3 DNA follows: TGTGCCAGCAGCCCGGGGGGAGGGGGGTCCTACGAGCAGTACTTC. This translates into CASSPGGGGSYEQYF.

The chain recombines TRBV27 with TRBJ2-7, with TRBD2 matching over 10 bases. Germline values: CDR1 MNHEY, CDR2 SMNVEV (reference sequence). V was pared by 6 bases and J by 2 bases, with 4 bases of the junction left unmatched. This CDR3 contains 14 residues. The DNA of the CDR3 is TGTGCCAGCAGATATACTAGCGGGACCTACGAGCAGTACTTC. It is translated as CASRYTSGTYEQYF.

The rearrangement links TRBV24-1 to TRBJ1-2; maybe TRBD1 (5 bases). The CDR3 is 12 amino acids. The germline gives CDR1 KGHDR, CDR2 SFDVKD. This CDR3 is CITRVPLRGYTF. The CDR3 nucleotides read TGTATAACCAGGGTTCCTTTACGGGGCTACACCTTC.

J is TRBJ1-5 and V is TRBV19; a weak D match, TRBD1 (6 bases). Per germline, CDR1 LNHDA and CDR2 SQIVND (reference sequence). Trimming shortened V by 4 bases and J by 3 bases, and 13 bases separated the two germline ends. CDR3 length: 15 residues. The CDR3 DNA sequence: TGTGCCAGTAGTAGCTATGGACAGTACAATCAGCCCCAGCATTTT. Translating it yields CASSSYGQYNQPQHF.

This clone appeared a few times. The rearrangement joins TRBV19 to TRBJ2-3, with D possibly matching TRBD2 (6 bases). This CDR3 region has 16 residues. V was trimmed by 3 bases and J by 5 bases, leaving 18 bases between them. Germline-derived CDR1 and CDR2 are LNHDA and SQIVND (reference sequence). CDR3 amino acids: CASSMFGTSKRDTQYF. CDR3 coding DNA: TGTGCCAGTAGTATGTTTGGGACTTCGAAAAGAGATACGCAGTATTTT.

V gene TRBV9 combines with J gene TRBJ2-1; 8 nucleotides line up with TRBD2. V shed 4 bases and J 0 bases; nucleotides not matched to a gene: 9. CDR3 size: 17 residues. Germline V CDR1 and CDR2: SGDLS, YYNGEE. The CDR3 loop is CASSLLPGTSSYNEQFF. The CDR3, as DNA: TGTGCCAGCAGCCTTTTACCCGGGACTAGCTCCTACAATGAGCAGTTCTTC.

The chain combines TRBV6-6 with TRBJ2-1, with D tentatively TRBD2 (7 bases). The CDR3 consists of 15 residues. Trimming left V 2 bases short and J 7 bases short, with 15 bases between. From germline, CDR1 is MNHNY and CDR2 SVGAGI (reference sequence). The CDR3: CASSYARGGLNEQFF. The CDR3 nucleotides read TGTGCCAGCAGTTACGCGAGGGGGGGCCTAAATGAGCAGTTCTTC.

CDR3 in amino acids: CASSLGQGGSPLHF. The CDR3 nucleotides read TGTGCCAGCAGCCTCGGACAGGGCGGTTCACCCCTCCACTTT. The rearrangement links TRBV5-4 to TRBJ1-6, with 8 nucleotides matching TRBD1. The CDR3 is 14 amino acids. V trimming: 4 bases; J trimming: 9 bases; junction bases outside the gene matches: 6. From germline, CDR1 is SGHNT and CDR2 YYREEE (reference sequence).

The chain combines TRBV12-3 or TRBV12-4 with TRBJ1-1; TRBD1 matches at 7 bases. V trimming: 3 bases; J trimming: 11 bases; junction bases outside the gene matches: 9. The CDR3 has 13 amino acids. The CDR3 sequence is CASSFRDSGAAFF. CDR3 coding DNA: TGTGCCAGCAGTTTCCGGGACAGTGGGGCGGCTTTCTTT.

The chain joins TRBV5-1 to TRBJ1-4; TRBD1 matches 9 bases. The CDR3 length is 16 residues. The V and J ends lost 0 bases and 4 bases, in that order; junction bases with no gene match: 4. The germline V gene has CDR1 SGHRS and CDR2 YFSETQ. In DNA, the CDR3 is TGCGCCAGCAGCTTGGGGGACAGGGTAATTAATGAAAAACTGTTTTTT. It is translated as CASSLGDRVINEKLFF.